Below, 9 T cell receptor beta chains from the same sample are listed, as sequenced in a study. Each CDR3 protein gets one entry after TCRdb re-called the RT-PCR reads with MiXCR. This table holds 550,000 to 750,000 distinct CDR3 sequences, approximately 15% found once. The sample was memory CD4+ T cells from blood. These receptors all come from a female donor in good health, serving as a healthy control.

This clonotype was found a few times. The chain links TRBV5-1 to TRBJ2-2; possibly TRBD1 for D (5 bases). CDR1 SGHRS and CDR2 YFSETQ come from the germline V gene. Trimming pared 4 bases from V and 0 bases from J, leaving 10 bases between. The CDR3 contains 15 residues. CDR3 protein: CASSTQGTNTGELFF. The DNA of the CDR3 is TGCGCCAGCAGCACCCAGGGAACGAACACCGGGGAGCTGTTTTTT.

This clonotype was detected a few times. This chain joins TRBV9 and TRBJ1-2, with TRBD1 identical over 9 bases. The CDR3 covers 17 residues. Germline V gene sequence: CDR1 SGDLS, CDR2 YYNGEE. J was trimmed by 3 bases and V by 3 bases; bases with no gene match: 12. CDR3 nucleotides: TGTGCCAGCAGCGACGGGACAGGGATCCGTTTGGACTATGGCTACACCTTC. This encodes CASSDGTGIRLDYGYTF.

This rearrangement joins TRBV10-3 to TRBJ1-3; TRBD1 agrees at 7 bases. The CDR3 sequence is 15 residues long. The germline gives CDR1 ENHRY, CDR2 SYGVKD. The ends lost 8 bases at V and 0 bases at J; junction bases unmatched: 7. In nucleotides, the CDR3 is TGTGCCATCTCGGGACAGCTGGGCTCTGGAAACACCATATATTTT. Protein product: CAISGQLGSGNTIYF.

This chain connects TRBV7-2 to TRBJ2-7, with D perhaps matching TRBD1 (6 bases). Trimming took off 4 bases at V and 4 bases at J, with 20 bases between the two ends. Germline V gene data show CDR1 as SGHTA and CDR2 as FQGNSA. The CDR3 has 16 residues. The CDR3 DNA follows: TGTGCCAGCAGCTCCGCAGCCCAACAGGGCTTATACGAGCAGTACTTC. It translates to CASSSAAQQGLYEQYF.

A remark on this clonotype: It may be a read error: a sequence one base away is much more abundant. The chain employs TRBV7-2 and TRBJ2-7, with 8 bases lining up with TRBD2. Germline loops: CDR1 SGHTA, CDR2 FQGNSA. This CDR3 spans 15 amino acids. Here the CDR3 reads CASLPGGESFHEQNF. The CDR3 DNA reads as TGTGCCAGCCTCCCGGGGGGGGAATCTTTCCACGAGCAGAACTTC.

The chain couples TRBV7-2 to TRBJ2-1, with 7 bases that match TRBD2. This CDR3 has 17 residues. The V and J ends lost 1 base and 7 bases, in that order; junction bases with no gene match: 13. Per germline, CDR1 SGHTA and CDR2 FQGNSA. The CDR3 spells CASSLELMGWGGNEQFF. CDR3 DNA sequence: TGTGCCAGCAGCTTAGAGTTGATGGGATGGGGGGGGAATGAGCAGTTCTTC.

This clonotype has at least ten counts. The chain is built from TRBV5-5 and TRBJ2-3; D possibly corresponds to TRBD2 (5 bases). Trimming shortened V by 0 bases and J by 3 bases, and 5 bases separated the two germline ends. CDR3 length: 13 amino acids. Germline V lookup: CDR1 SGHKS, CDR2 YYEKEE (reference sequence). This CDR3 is CASSLGTTDTQYF. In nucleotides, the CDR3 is TGTGCCAGCAGCTTGGGGACTACAGATACGCAGTATTTT. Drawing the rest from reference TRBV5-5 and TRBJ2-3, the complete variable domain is DAGVTQSPTHLIKTRGQQVTLRCSPISGHKSVSWYQQVLGQGPQFIFQYYEKEERGRGNFPDRFSARQFPNYSSELNVNALLLGDSALYLCASSLGTTDTQYFGPGTRLTVL.

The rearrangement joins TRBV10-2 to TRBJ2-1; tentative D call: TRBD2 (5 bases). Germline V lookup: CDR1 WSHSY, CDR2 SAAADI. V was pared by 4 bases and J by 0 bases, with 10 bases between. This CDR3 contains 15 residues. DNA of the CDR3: TGCGCCAGCAGTGCAGTTAGCGTCTCCTACAATGAGCAGTTCTTC. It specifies CASSAVSVSYNEQFF.

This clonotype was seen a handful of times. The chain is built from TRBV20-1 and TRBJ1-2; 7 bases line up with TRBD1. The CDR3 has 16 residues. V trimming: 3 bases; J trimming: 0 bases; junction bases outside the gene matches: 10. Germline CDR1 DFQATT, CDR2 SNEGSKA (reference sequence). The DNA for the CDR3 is TGCAGTGCTAGGAATAGGGGGCCCGAAGCTAACTATGGCTACACCTTC. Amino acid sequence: CSARNRGPEANYGYTF.